This TCR beta chain was obtained from a study of Ad26.COV2.S vaccination and SARS-CoV-2 variants. Overall study results and limits: Spike-specific TCR breadth ran higher among vaccine recipients than placebo recipients. Recipients of vaccine and of placebo showed similar breadth of their non-spike TCR repertoires. Reports say spike-specific CD8+ and CD4+ T cell responses covered substantial breadth after vaccination.

In the case of this clone: Antigen: not known.

Sequencing used immunoSEQ multiplex PCR; TCRdb keeps in-frame clones, though not all of them. The table has more than 400,000 clones, less than 95% seen once. The treatment is: around 19 received Ad26.COV2.S at low or high dose, single or two shots; roughly five received placebo; per-sample allocation not given. Collection of the samples took place on day 63 after the first injection of vaccine or placebo. Based in Boston, the donor was an adult of 18-55 years. The TCR comes from a person aged 18-65 years who received the Ad26.COV2.S COVID-19 vaccine or a placebo. The sample consisted of peripheral blood, taken in a trial of Ad26.COV2.S vaccine versus placebo.

The CDR3 sequence is CASSLRPETNYGYTF. The CDR3 DNA sequence: TGCGCCAGCAGCTTGCGCCCGGAGACAAACTATGGCTACACCTTC. The chain recombines TRBV5-1 with TRBJ1-2; D call uncertain. This CDR3 has 15 residues. The V gene lost 1 base and the J gene lost 2 bases, with 12 bases spanning the gap. The germline V gene has CDR1 SGHRS and CDR2 YFSETQ.